The clone carrying this T cell receptor (beta chain) was counted a few times. Trimming took 7 bases from V and 4 from J; bases not matched to a gene: 10. Germline loops: CDR1 DFQATT, CDR2 SNEGSKA (reference sequence). This CDR3 region has 14 residues. TCRdb independently ran MiXCR on the 5' RACE reads; one entry per CDR3 protein. The repertoire holds fewer than 250,000 distinct CDR3 sequences, around 24% seen once, with under 8% in the top ten. The data stem from a study of CD8 T cells in ankylosing spondylitis. This receptor was identified in a male donor with ankylosing spondylitis or in good health (not recorded which). Sequencing was done on a sample of blood, either unsorted or a sorted T cell fraction (not recorded which). The genes are TRBV20-1 and TRBJ2-1, with 7 bases matching TRBD2. Here the CDR3 reads CSVPRASGYNEQFF. In nucleotides, the CDR3 is TGCAGTGTTCCCCGGGCTAGCGGATACAATGAGCAGTTCTTC.